This TCR beta chain was recovered during a study of blood T cell repertoires in COVID-19. Study-level background: Whether acute or convalescent, the COVID-19 samples came from the United States, Italy and Spain. Nucleic acid was either cDNA or gDNA, and it came from T cells, B-cell-depleted T cells, or PBMCs.

Authors' data handling: Estimates of nucleated cell counts were drawn from the amplification of reference gene primers. The method was immunoSEQ multiplex PCR; TCRdb's version includes in-frame clones alone and lacks a portion of them. From that table come the V and J calls and clone size; the DNA was used to work out D and trimming. The sample holds 75,000 or so clones, 84% seen once. Per germline, CDR1 MDHEN and CDR2 SYDVKM. J lost 1 base, V lost 5 bases, and 9 bases had no gene match. The CDR3 sequence is 16 residues long. This chain joins TRBV28 and TRBJ2-7, with 9 nucleotides matching TRBD1. Sequencing was performed on peripheral blood. This receptor was identified in a man in his forties or fifties with acute or convalescent COVID-19. CDR3 coding DNA: TGTGCCAGCAGTCATGAAATCGGACAGGGGTCCTACGAGCAGTACTTC. Its translation is CASSHEIGQGSYEQYF.